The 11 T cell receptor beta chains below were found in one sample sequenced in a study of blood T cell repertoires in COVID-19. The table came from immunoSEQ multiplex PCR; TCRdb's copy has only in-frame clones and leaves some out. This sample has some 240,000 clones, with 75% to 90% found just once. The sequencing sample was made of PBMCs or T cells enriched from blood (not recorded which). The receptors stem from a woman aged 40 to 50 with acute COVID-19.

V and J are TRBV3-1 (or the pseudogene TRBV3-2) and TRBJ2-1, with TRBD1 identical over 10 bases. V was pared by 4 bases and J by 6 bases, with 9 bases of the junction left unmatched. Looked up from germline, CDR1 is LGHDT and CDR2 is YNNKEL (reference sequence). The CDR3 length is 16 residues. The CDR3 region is CASSLVPGTGVNEQFF. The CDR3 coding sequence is TGTGCCAGCAGCCTAGTACCCGGGACAGGGGTCAATGAGCAGTTCTTC.

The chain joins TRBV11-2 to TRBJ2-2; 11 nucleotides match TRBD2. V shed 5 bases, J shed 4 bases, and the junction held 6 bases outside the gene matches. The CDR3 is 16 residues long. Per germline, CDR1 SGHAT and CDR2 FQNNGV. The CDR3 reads CASSHSGRGGTGELFF. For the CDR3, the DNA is TGTGCCAGCAGCCATAGCGGGAGGGGCGGCACCGGGGAGCTGTTTTTT.

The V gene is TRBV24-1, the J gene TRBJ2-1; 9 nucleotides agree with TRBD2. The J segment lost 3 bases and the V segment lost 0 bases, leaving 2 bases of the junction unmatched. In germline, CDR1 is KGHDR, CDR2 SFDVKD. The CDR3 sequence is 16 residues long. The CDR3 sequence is CATSDLSSGNYNEQFF. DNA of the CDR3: TGTGCCACCAGTGATTTGTCTAGCGGGAACTACAATGAGCAGTTCTTC.

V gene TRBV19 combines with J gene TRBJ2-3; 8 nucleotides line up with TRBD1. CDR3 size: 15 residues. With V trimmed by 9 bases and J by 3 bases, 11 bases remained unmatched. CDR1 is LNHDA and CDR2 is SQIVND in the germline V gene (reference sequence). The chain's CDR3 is CASSTGATLTDTQYF. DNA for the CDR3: TGTGCCAGCTCGACAGGGGCAACCCTGACAGATACGCAGTATTTT.

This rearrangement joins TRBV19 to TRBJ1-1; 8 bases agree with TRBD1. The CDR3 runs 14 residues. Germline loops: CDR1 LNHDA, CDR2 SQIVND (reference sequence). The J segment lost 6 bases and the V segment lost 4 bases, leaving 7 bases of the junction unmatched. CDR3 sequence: CASSNRGKHAEAFF. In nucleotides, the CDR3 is TGTGCCAGTAGTAACAGGGGGAAACACGCTGAAGCTTTCTTT.

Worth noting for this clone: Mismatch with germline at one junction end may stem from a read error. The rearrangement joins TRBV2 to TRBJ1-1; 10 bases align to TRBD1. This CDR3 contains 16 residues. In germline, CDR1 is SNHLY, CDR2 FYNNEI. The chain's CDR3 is CARGDRGEYTDTEAFF. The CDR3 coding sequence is TGTGCCAGGGGGGACAGGGGAGAGTACACTGACACCGAAGCTTTCTTT.

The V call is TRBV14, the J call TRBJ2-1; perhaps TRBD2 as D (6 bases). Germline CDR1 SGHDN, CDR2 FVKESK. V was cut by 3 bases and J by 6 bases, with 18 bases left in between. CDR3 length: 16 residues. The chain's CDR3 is CASSHPSTSIVNEQFF. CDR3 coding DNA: TGTGCCAGCAGCCATCCATCGACTAGTATCGTCAATGAGCAGTTCTTC.

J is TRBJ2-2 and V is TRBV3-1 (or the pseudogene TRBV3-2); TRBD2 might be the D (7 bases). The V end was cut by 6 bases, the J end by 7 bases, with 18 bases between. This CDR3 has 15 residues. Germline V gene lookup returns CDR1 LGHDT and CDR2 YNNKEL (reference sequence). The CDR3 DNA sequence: TGTGCCAGCAGTCCGAGTCGGGGGGCCGTCGGGGAGCTGTTTTTT. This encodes CASSPSRGAVGELFF.

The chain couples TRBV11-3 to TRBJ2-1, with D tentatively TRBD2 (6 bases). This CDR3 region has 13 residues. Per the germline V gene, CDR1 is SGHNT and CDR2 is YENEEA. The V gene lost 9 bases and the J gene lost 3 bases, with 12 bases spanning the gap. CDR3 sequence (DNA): TGTGCCAGTTCGGGACTGAACTACAATGAGCAGTTCTTC. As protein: CASSGLNYNEQFF.

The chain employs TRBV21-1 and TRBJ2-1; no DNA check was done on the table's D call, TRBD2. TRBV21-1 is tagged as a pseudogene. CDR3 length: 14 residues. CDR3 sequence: CASSKVGLAGDKFF. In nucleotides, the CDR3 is TGTGCCAGCAGCAAAGTTGGACTAGCGGGAGACAAGTTCTTC.

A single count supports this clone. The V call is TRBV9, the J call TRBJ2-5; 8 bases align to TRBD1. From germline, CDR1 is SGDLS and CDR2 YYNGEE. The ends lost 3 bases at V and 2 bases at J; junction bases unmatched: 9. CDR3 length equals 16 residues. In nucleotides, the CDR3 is TGTGCCAGCAGCGCTCTACCGCAGGGGGCTCAAGAGACCCAGTACTTC. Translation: CASSALPQGAQETQYF.